The 14 T cell receptor beta chains below come from one sample, sequenced in a study of blood T cell repertoires in COVID-19 (dated by TCRdb to between 2020 and 2021). Libraries came from the immunoSEQ multiplex PCR assay. What TCRdb holds here is the immuneACCESS table cut down to in-frame rearrangements. Part of the clones is not present; checked against another copy, under half of the missing clones reflect an unresolved V gene, and the others are unexplained. For this sample there are about 310,000 clones; 80% to 90% appear just once. The ten largest clones add up to roughly 2.2% of the sample. The sequencing input was PBMCs or T cells enriched from blood (not recorded which). The source of these receptors is a man aged 25-45 years who had recovered from COVID-19.

The rearrangement links TRBV19 to TRBJ1-1; 7 bases fit TRBD1. The CDR3 totals 14 residues. Trimming at V came to 6 bases and at J to 3 bases, leaving 7 bases not matched to a gene. The V gene's germline CDR1 is LNHDA and CDR2 SQIVND (reference sequence). The CDR3 loop reads CASRPRDSYTEAFF. DNA of the CDR3: TGTGCCAGTAGGCCTCGGGACAGTTACACTGAAGCTTTCTTT.

This chain uses TRBV11-2 with TRBJ1-1; 7 nucleotides match TRBD1. The ends lost 2 bases at V and 2 bases at J; junction bases unmatched: 17. Germline V CDR1 and CDR2: SGHAT, FQNNGV. This CDR3 is built from 19 residues. CDR3 residues: CASSLFVLSAGQLNTEAFF. The DNA of the CDR3 is TGTGCCAGCAGCTTATTTGTGCTCTCCGCGGGACAGTTAAACACTGAAGCTTTCTTT.

The chain joins TRBV2 to TRBJ2-5, with 8 bases matching TRBD2. V trimming: 3 bases; J trimming: 5 bases; junction bases outside the gene matches: 5. Germline assignment: CDR1 SNHLY and CDR2 FYNNEI. The CDR3 runs 14 residues. The DNA for the CDR3 is TGTGCCAGCAGTGACGGGGGGGGGCCTGAGACCCAGTACTTC. This encodes CASSDGGGPETQYF.

This clone was detected only once. The V call is TRBV6-2 or TRBV6-3, the J call TRBJ1-1, with a weak D call TRBD1 (5 bases). Germline CDR1 MNHEY, CDR2 SVGEGT. This CDR3 spans 15 amino acids. V was clipped by 4 bases and J by 0 bases, with 12 bases between them. This CDR3 reads CASSSIRDLNTEAFF. For the CDR3, the DNA is TGTGCCAGCAGTTCCATACGGGACTTGAACACTGAAGCTTTCTTT.

V and J are TRBV29-1 and TRBJ2-7; D is unclear. The CDR3 runs to 12 residues. Germline loops: CDR1 SQVTM, CDR2 ANQGSEA. The V gene lost 3 bases and the J gene lost 3 bases, with 9 bases spanning the gap. Written as DNA, the CDR3 is TGCAGCGTTGACACAGAGAACTACGAGCAGTACTTC. The encoded protein is CSVDTENYEQYF.

V usage is TRBV5-4 and J usage is TRBJ2-5; 13 nucleotides agree with TRBD2. Per the germline V gene, CDR1 is SGHNT and CDR2 is YYREEE (reference sequence). V was clipped by 3 bases and J by 5 bases; unmatched bases: 7. CDR3 length: 16 amino acids. The CDR3, as DNA: TGTGCCAGCAGCTCGAAAACTAGCGGGGGGGCGGAGACCCAGTACTTC. This sequence encodes CASSSKTSGGAETQYF.

In this sample, this clone turned up once. The chain joins TRBV7-9 to TRBJ1-3; TRBD1 agrees at 7 bases. The J segment lost 3 bases and the V segment lost 5 bases, leaving 4 bases of the junction unmatched. The CDR3 totals 14 residues. The germline V gene encodes CDR1 SEHNR and CDR2 FQNEAQ (reference sequence). CDR3 nucleotides: TGTGCCAGCAGCCGGGGACAGAGTGGAAACACCATATATTTT. It codes for CASSRGQSGNTIYF.

V and J are TRBV9 and TRBJ1-2, with 10 bases fitting TRBD1. Germline trimming cut 3 bases from V and 3 bases from J; bases unmatched to any gene: 2. Germline V gene lookup returns CDR1 SGDLS and CDR2 YYNGEE. CDR3 length equals 14 residues. Written as DNA, the CDR3 is TGTGCCAGCAGCGCGACAGGGGGCGACTATGGCTACACCTTC. This translates into CASSATGGDYGYTF.

This sequence joins TRBV20-1 and TRBJ2-5; 7 bases agree with TRBD1. Per germline, CDR1 DFQATT and CDR2 SNEGSKA (reference sequence). The CDR3 loop spans 11 amino acids. The V segment lost 7 bases and the J segment 5 bases; nucleotides outside the gene matches: 4. In DNA form, the CDR3 reads TGCAGTGACCCGGACAGGGAGACCCAGTACTTC. Translated, it gives CSDPDRETQYF.

DNA of the CDR3: TGTGCCAGCAGCCCGACAGGATACACTGAAGCTTTCTTT. Residues: CASSPTGYTEAFF. The V call is TRBV6-5, the J call TRBJ1-1; D perhaps matches TRBD1 (6 bases). Trimming cost V 6 bases and J 3 bases, with 11 bases left between them. The CDR3 is 13 amino acids. The V gene's germline CDR1 is MNHEY and CDR2 SVGAGI.

The CDR3 region has the DNA TGTGCCAGCAGGGGACAGGGGTCCTTTGGGGACACTGAAGCTTTCTTT. As protein: CASRGQGSFGDTEAFF. The chain combines TRBV2 with TRBJ1-1, with 10 bases fitting TRBD1. This CDR3 comprises 16 residues. Losses at the gene ends were 6 bases for V and 3 bases for J; bases not matched to a gene: 10. CDR1 and CDR2 from the germline V gene are SNHLY and FYNNEI. The variable domain in full, completed from reference TRBV2 and TRBJ1-1, reads EPEVTQTPSHQVTQMGQEVILRCVPISNHLYFYWYRQILGQKVEFLVSFYNNEISEKSEIFDDQFSVERPDGSNFTLKIRSTKLEDSAMYFCASRGQGSFGDTEAFFGQGTRLTVV.

This clone was seen only a few times. The CDR3 coding sequence is TGTGCCAGCAGCTTAATCGGGGCCACTAGCGGGGGCCAAGAGACCCAGTACTTC. Residues: CASSLIGATSGGQETQYF. The rearrangement joins TRBV7-3 to TRBJ2-5, with 11 bases matching TRBD2. Germline loops: CDR1 SGHTA, CDR2 FQGTGA. The junction had 8 bases not matched to a gene; V was cut back by 1 base and J by 1 base. The CDR3 extends over 18 amino acids.

V and J are TRBV3-1 (or the pseudogene TRBV3-2) and TRBJ2-5, with 7 bases that match TRBD1. CDR3 length equals 14 residues. In germline, CDR1 is LGHDT, CDR2 YNNKEL (reference sequence). V lost 5 bases and J lost 0; bases outside the gene matches: 3. The DNA for the CDR3 is TGTGCCAGCAGCAGGGACAGATACCAAGAGACCCAGTACTTC. It is translated as CASSRDRYQETQYF.

The rearrangement uses TRBV9 and TRBJ1-2, with D maybe TRBD1 (5 bases). The germline V gene encodes CDR1 SGDLS and CDR2 YYNGEE. V lost 0 bases and J 1 base, leaving 22 bases between the germline ends. This CDR3 comprises 19 residues. The CDR3, as DNA: TGTGCCAGCAGCGTAGAGTCAGCCTTTAAGAGGGGAGGTAACTATGGCTACACCTTC. This translates into CASSVESAFKRGGNYGYTF.